These T cell receptor beta chains were read from a single sample in a study of T-cell reconstitution after alpha-beta-depleted transplantation in children. MiXCR, run by TCRdb on the PCR reads, gives a single entry per CDR3 protein. The sample consists of around 230,000 distinct CDR3 sequences, more than 15% of them appearing once. Sequencing was performed on PBMCs, mostly from graft donor cells, taken 360 days after TCRalphabeta/CD19-depleted stem cell transplant. The receptor set was obtained from a male patient between 2 and 15 years old who had a stem cell transplant for acute lymphoblastic leukemia, so the T cells may come from the graft donor. Each CDR3 is given with its conserved first and last residue. A D gene is named only where the DNA matches it firmly. Clone size appears in some rows only: once, few, many, or a class for an expanded clone.

D,size,V,J,DNA,CDR3
TRBD1,NA,TRBV19,TRBJ2-2,TGTGCCAGTAGTATGGCCGCCAGGGGGTTATCATCAGGGGAGCTGTTTTTT,CASSMAARGLSSGELFF
NA,NA,TRBV6-5,TRBJ2-7,TGTGCCAGCAGTTACTCCTACGCGGCAGGGCTGAAGGACTACGAGCAGTACTTC,CASSYSYAAGLKDYEQYF
NA,NA,TRBV20-1,TRBJ1-1,TGCAGTGCTGGAGGACCGAGGGAGTTGTGGATCACTGAAGCTTTCTTT,CSAGGPRELWITEAFF
NA,NA,TRBV20-1,TRBJ2-3,TGCAGTGCTAGAGATGTTGAATTGCCCGCAGATACGCAGTATTTT,CSARDVELPADTQYF
TRBD2,many,TRBV12-3/TRBV12-4,TRBJ2-5,TGTGCCAGCAGCGGGACTAGTCCGTACCAAGAGACCCAGTACTTC,CASSGTSPYQETQYF
NA,NA,TRBV27,TRBJ1-5,TGTGCCAGCAGTTTACTTTCAATTAGCAATCAGCCCCAGCATTTT,CASSLLSISNQPQHF
TRBD1,NA,TRBV4-2,TRBJ2-3,TGTGCCAGCAGCCTACGGCAGATGACAGGGTCGGGCACAGATACGCAGTATTTT,CASSLRQMTGSGTDTQYF
NA,NA,TRBV10-3,TRBJ2-3,TGTGCCATCAGTGACGGGGCAGATACGCAGTATTTT,CAISDGADTQYF
NA,many,TRBV5-1,TRBJ2-3,TGCGCCAGCACCCAAACGGGACCTAGCACAGATACGCAGTATTTT,CASTQTGPSTDTQYF
NA,few,TRBV7-9,TRBJ2-1,TGTGCCAGCAGCCCCGAGGGAGGGGGGGATGAGCAGTTCTTC,CASSPEGGGDEQFF
NA,few,TRBV5-6,TRBJ2-3,TGTGCCAGCAGCGGCAGGGTTAGCACAGATACGCAGTATTTT,CASSGRVSTDTQYF
TRBD2,NA,TRBV4-3,TRBJ2-3,TGCGCCAGCAGCCAGTTTGGCCCTCTAGCGGGGGAGACAGATACGCAGTATTTT,CASSQFGPLAGETDTQYF
NA,NA,TRBV20-1,TRBJ2-7,TGCAGTGCTAGAAGGGCGGGGAACAACTACGAGCAGTACTTC,CSARRAGNNYEQYF
TRBD2,NA,TRBV20-1,TRBJ2-7,TGCAGTGCTGAGCCGGGACTAGCACTCGAGCAGTACTTC,CSAEPGLALEQYF
NA,NA,TRBV29-1,TRBJ2-2,TGCAGCGTTCTTGGGACACCCGGGGAGCTGTTTTTT,CSVLGTPGELFF
NA,NA,TRBV6-2/TRBV6-3,TRBJ2-2,TGTGCCAGCAGTTACTCGATTTACTTTGAGGAGGAGCTGTTTTTT,CASSYSIYFEEELFF
NA,NA,TRBV10-3,TRBJ2-1,TGTGCCATCAGTGAGTCGCCGCTAGCCGTATATTTC,CAISESPLAVYF
TRBD2,few,TRBV5-6,TRBJ2-3,TGTGCCAGCAGCCGCTGGACTAGACCAGCAGATACGCAGTATTTT,CASSRWTRPADTQYF
NA,few,TRBV11-3,TRBJ1-1,TGTGCCAGCAGCTTAAGGACGAACACTGAAGCTTTCTTT,CASSLRTNTEAFF
NA,NA,TRBV5-1,TRBJ2-2,TGCGCCAGCAGCTTAGGACTCGTCATGAACACCGGGGAGCTGTTTTTT,CASSLGLVMNTGELFF
NA,many,TRBV5-5,TRBJ2-2,TGTGCCAGCAGCTTGGATGCCGGCTTCACCGGGGAGCTGTTTTTT,CASSLDAGFTGELFF
NA,few,TRBV5-1,TRBJ1-1,TGCGCCAGCAGTCGCGGCATGAACACTGAAGCTTTCTTT,CASSRGMNTEAFF
NA,NA,TRBV15,TRBJ1-4,TGTGCCACCAGCAGAGATTTCCCCGGGACACTCGGGGAAAAACTGTTTTTT,CATSRDFPGTLGEKLFF
NA,few,TRBV18,TRBJ2-1,TGTGCCAGCTCACCTAGAATGCGGTCGGGGACTTCCTACAATGAGCAGTTCTTC,CASSPRMRSGTSYNEQFF
NA,many,TRBV10-3,TRBJ2-6,TGTGCCATCAGTGAGAAGAAGGTCAGGACCCTCATCGGGTCTGGGGCCAACGTCCTGACTTTC,CAISEKKVRTLIGSGANVLTF
NA,NA,TRBV29-1,TRBJ2-5,TGCAGCGTTGAAGGCTGGCCCGGGAAAGAGACCCAGTACTTC,CSVEGWPGKETQYF
TRBD1,NA,TRBV6-1,TRBJ1-5,TGTGCCAGCAGTCTCGCGTCCCAGGGGGCTCAGCCCCAGCATTTT,CASSLASQGAQPQHF
NA,NA,TRBV28,TRBJ1-5,TGTGCCAGCAGGGGCTGGGGCAATCAGCCCCAGCATTTT,CASRGWGNQPQHF
NA,NA,TRBV10-3,TRBJ1-2,TGTGCCATCAGTGATCGGGCAGGGCCCCTCGTGGGCTACACCTTC,CAISDRAGPLVGYTF
NA,NA,TRBV7-2,TRBJ2-1,TGTGCCAGCAGCCAACTAAGCTTTGAGCAGTTCTTC,CASSQLSFEQFF
NA,NA,TRBV5-1,TRBJ2-5,TGCGCCAGCAGCGAGGGACTGGTCGGGGGGACCCAGTACTTC,CASSEGLVGGTQYF
NA,NA,TRBV3-1,TRBJ2-3,TGTGCCAGCAGCCAAGATCGAGGAGGGGTAGGAAGCACAGATACGCAGTATTTT,CASSQDRGGVGSTDTQYF
NA,few,TRBV20-1,TRBJ2-5,TGCAGTGCGCTCGGAGGGGGAACCCAAGAGACCCAGTACTTC,CSALGGGTQETQYF
TRBD1,few,TRBV12-3/TRBV12-4,TRBJ1-1,TGTGCCAGCAGTTTGGGGGACAGGCTTTCTTCGAACACTGAAGCTTTCTTT,CASSLGDRLSSNTEAFF
TRBD2,few,TRBV3-1,TRBJ2-1,TGTGCCAGCAGCCAAGATTTGGGACTAGCGGGGGCCAATGAGCAGTTCTTC,CASSQDLGLAGANEQFF
TRBD1,few,TRBV12-3/TRBV12-4,TRBJ1-1,TGTGCCATCAAGGGACAGGGGAACACTGAAGCTTTCTTT,CAIKGQGNTEAFF
NA,few,TRBV10-3,TRBJ1-1,TGTGCCATCATGTCGACGGGAACAAACACTGAAGCTTTCTTT,CAIMSTGTNTEAFF
NA,NA,TRBV20-1,TRBJ2-2,TGCAGTGCTAGAGATCTGACAGCAGCGAACACCGGGGAGCTGTTTTTT,CSARDLTAANTGELFF
TRBD1,NA,TRBV20-1,TRBJ2-7,TGCAGTGCACAGACAGGGGGAACCTACGAGCAGTACTTC,CSAQTGGTYEQYF
NA,few,TRBV4-3,TRBJ2-5,TGCGCCAGCAGCCAAGAAACCCTGCAGACCCAGTACTTC,CASSQETLQTQYF